The 8 T cell receptor beta chains below all came from one sample that was sequenced in a study of T cell responses to AZD1222 COVID-19 vaccine (dated by TCRdb to the early 2020s). Receptors were amplified or captured by the immunoSEQ multiplex PCR assay. TCRdb retrieved this table from immuneACCESS and kept in-frame rearrangements only. Not all clones are present; in checked studies, unresolved V genes account for under half, and no reason is known for the remainder. The sample records 130,000 or so clones, about 89% of which are singletons. About 6% of the sample rests with the top ten. The time point label for this specimen denotes: baseline before first vaccination. The sequences come from peripheral blood, collected on day 0 of AZD1222 vaccination. The source is an adult in good health.

A single count supports this clone. The DNA for the CDR3 is TGTGCCAGCAAGGGGGGTGCGGAGACCCAGTACTTC. This codes for CASKGGAETQYF. This rearrangement joins TRBV2 to TRBJ2-5; D might be TRBD1 or TRBD2, each matching 6 bases. Per the germline V gene, CDR1 is SNHLY and CDR2 is FYNNEI. V gave up 7 bases and J gave up 5 bases, with 11 bases separating them. The CDR3 is 12 amino acids. Using reference TRBV2 and TRBJ2-5 for the parts outside the CDR3, the full variable domain is EPEVTQTPSHQVTQMGQEVILRCVPISNHLYFYWYRQILGQKVEFLVSFYNNEISEKSEIFDDQFSVERPDGSNFTLKIRSTKLEDSAMYFCASKGGAETQYFGPGTRLLVL.

In its sample, this clone was seen once. The sample contains more than one DNA sequence encoding this CDR3. CDR3: CASSLGGWTEAFF. Here the CDR3 DNA reads TGTGCCAGCAGCTTGGGGGGGTGGACTGAAGCTTTCTTT. The rearrangement uses TRBV7-9 and TRBJ1-1, with a possible D match to TRBD1 (5 bases). Trimming left V 3 bases short and J 5 bases short, with 10 bases between. Germline V gene data show CDR1 as SEHNR and CDR2 as FQNEAQ (reference sequence). The CDR3 runs 13 residues. Variable domain in full (rest from reference TRBV7-9 and TRBJ1-1): DTGVSQNPRHKITKRGQNVTFRCDPISEHNRLYWYRQTLGQGPEFLTYFQNEAQLEKSRLLSDRFSAERPKGSFSTLEIQRTEQGDSAMYLCASSLGGWTEAFFGQGTRLTVV.

This chain links TRBV18 with TRBJ2-7, with TRBD1 matching over 9 bases. Germline-derived CDR1 and CDR2 are KGHSH and LQKENI. This CDR3 is 14 amino acids long. J gave up 3 bases and V 4 bases, and 4 bases lay outside the gene matches. The CDR3 protein is CASSLRDRDYEQYF. The CDR3 coding sequence is TGTGCCAGCTCACTCCGGGACAGGGACTACGAGCAGTACTTC.

V gene TRBV19 combines with J gene TRBJ2-1; no reliable D call. The V end was cut by 1 base, the J end by 5 bases, with 6 bases between. The germline gives CDR1 LNHDA, CDR2 SQIVND (reference sequence). The CDR3 has 13 amino acids. The CDR3 region is CASSIGSNNEQFF. The CDR3 DNA is TGTGCCAGTAGTATAGGCAGCAACAATGAGCAGTTCTTC.

V gene TRBV5-1 combines with J gene TRBJ1-2, with no clear D. V was shortened by 4 bases and J by 8 bases, with 15 bases between the two germline ends. Germline V lookup: CDR1 SGHRS, CDR2 YFSETQ. The CDR3 is 13 amino acids. The CDR3 DNA is TGCGCCAGCAGCGCCGGACTCTCGGAGGGCTACACCTTC. It yields the protein CASSAGLSEGYTF.

This chain's CDR3 is CASSSFLPQRGLGNEQFF. CDR3 nucleotide sequence: TGTGCCAGCAGCTCCTTCCTCCCACAGCGGGGGTTGGGGAATGAGCAGTTCTTC. The V and J genes are TRBV5-4 and TRBJ2-1; TRBD2 agrees at 8 bases. This CDR3 is 18 amino acids long. Losses at the gene ends were 3 bases for V and 7 bases for J; bases not matched to a gene: 18. In germline, CDR1 is SGHNT, CDR2 YYREEE (reference sequence).

To note about this clone: The sample holds other DNA sequences that translate to the same CDR3. The J gene is TRBJ1-1, the V gene TRBV7-9; D gene unclear. This CDR3 comprises 11 residues. Trimming shortened V by 1 base and J by 5 bases, and 2 bases separated the two germline ends. Germline V CDR1 and CDR2: SEHNR, FQNEAQ (reference sequence). The CDR3 DNA reads TGTGCCAGCAGCTTAGGGACTGAAGCTTTCTTT. Residues: CASSLGTEAFF.

This chain connects TRBV7-2 to TRBJ1-1; 10 nucleotides line up with TRBD1. CDR3 size: 14 residues. The germline V gene encodes CDR1 SGHTA and CDR2 FQGNSA. Losses at the gene ends were 4 bases for V and 5 bases for J; bases not matched to a gene: 4. The DNA of the CDR3 is TGTGCCAGCAGCTCACGGACAGGGGGAACTGAAGCTTTCTTT. It yields the protein CASSSRTGGTEAFF.